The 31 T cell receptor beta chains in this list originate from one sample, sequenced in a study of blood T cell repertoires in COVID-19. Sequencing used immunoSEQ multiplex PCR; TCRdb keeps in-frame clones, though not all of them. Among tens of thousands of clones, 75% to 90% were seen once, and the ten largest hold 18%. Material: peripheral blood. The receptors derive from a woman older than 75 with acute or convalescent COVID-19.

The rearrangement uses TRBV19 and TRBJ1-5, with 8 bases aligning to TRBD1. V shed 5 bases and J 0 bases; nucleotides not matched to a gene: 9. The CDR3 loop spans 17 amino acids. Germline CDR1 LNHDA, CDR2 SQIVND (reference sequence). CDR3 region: CASSPGDRPYSNQPQHF. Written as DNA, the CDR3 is TGTGCCAGTAGTCCTGGGGACAGGCCTTATAGCAATCAGCCCCAGCATTTT. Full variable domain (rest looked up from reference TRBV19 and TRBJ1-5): DGGITQSPKYLFRKEGQNVTLSCEQNLNHDAMYWYRQDPGQGLRLIYYSQIVNDFQKGDIAEGYSVSREKKESFPLTVTSAQKNPTAFYLCASSPGDRPYSNQPQHFGDGTRLSIL.

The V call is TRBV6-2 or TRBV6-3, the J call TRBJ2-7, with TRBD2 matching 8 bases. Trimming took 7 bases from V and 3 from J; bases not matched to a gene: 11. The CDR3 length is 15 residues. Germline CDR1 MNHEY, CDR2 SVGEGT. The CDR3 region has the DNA TGTGCCAGCACCCCCCCGCAGCGGGGGATCTACGAGCAGTACTTC. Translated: CASTPPQRGIYEQYF.

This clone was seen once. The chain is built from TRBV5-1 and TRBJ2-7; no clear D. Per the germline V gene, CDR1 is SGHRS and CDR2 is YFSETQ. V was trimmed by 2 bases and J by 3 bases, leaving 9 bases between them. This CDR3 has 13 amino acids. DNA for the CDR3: TGCGCCAGCAGCTTAGAGAGACTCTACGAGCAGTACTTC. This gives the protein CASSLERLYEQYF.

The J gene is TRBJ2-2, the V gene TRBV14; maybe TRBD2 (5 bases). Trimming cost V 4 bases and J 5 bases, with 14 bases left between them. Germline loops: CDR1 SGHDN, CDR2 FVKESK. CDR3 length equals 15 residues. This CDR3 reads CASSPQRPITGELFF. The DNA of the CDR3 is TGTGCCAGCAGCCCCCAGCGGCCCATTACCGGGGAGCTGTTTTTT.

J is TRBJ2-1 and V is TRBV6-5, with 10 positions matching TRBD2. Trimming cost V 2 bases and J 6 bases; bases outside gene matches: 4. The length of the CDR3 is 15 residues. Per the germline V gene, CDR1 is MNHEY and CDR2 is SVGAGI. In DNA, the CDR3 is TGTGCCAGCAGTTACCCTAGCGGGGGAGTCAATGAGCAGTTCTTC. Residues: CASSYPSGGVNEQFF.

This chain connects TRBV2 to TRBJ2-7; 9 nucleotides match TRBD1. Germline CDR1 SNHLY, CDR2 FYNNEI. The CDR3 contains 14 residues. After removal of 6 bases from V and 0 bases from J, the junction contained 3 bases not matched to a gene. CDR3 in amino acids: CASRGQGTSYEQYF. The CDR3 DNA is TGTGCCAGCAGAGGACAGGGGACCTCCTACGAGCAGTACTTC.

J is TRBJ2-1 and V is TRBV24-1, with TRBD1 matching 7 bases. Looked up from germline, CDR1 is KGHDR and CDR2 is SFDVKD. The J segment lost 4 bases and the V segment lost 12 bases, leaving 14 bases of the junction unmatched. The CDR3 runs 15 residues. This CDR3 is CAATTGQISYNEQFF. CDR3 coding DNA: TGTGCCGCAACGACGGGACAGATTAGTTACAATGAGCAGTTCTTC.

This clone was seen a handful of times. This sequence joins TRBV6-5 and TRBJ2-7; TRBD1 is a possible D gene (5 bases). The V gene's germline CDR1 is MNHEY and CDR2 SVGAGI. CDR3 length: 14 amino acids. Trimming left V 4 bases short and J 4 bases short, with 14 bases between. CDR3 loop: CASSLGRAKYEQYF. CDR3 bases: TGTGCCAGCAGTTTAGGCAGGGCAAAATACGAGCAGTACTTC.

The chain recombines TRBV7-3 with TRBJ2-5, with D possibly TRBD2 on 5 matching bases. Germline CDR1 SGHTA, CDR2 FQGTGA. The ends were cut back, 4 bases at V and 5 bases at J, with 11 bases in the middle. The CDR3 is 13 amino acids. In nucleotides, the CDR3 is TGTGCCAGCAGCTCCGGGGTTTGGGAGACCCAGTACTTC. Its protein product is CASSSGVWETQYF.

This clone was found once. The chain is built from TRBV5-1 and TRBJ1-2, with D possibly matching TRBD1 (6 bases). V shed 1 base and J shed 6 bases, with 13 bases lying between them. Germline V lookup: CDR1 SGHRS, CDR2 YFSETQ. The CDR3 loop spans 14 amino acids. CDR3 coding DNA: TGCGCCAGCAGCTTGTCTGGGGGCGAGAATGGCTACACCTTC. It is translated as CASSLSGGENGYTF.

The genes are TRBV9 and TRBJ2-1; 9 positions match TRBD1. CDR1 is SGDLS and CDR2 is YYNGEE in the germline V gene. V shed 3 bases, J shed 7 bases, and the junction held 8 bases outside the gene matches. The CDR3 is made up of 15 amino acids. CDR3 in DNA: TGTGCCAGCAGCGAAGGCGGGACAGGGAAAAATGAGCAGTTCTTC. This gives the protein CASSEGGTGKNEQFF.

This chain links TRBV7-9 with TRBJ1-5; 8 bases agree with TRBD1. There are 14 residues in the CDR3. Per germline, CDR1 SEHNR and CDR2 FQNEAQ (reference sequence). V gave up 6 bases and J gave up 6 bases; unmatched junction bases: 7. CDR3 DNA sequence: TGTGCCAGCAGTCTTGACAGGGGACCTCAGCCCCAGCATTTT. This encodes CASSLDRGPQPQHF.

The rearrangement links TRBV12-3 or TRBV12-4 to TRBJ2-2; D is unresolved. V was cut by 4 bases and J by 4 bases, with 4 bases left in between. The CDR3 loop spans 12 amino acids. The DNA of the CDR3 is TGTGCCAGCAGTTCTTTCACCGGGGAGCTGTTTTTT. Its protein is CASSSFTGELFF.

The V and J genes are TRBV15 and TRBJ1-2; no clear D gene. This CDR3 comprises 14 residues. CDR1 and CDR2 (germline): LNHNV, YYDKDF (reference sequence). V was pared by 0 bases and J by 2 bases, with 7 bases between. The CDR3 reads CATSRDRENYGYTF. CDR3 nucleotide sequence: TGTGCCACCAGCAGAGATAGGGAGAACTATGGCTACACCTTC.

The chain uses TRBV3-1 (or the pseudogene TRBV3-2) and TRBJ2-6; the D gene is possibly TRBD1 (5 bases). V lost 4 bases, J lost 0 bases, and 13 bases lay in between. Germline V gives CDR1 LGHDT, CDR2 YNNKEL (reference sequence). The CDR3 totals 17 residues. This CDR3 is CASSLTTQASGANVLTF. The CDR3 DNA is TGTGCCAGCAGCCTAACAACACAGGCCTCTGGGGCCAACGTCCTGACTTTC.

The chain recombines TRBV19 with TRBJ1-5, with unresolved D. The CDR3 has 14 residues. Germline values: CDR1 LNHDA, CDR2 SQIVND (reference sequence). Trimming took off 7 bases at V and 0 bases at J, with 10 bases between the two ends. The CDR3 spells CASKLVYSNQPQHF. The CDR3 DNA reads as TGTGCCAGTAAGCTGGTGTATAGCAATCAGCCCCAGCATTTT.

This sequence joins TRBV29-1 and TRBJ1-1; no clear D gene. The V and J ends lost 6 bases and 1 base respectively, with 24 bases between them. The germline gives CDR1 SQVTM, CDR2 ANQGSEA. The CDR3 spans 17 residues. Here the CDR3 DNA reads TGCAGCGTCCCCTCCCGGGTTGGCTCAACGACGAACACTGAAGCTTTCTTT. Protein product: CSVPSRVGSTTNTEAFF.

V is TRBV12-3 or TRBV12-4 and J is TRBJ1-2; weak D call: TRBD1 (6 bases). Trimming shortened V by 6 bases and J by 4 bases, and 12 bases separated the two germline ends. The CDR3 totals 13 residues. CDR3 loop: CASRRTGIYGYTF. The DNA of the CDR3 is TGTGCCAGCAGACGTACAGGGATCTATGGCTACACCTTC.

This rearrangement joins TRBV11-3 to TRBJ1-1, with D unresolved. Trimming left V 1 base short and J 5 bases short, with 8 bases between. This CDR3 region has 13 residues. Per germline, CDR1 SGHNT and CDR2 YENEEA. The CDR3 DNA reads TGTGCCAGCAGCTTAGTCCCGACTACTGAAGCTTTCTTT. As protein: CASSLVPTTEAFF.

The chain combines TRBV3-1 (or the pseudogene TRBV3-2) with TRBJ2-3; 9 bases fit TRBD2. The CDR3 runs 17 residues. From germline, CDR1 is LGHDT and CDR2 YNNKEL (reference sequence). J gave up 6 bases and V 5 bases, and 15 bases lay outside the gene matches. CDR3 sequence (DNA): TGTGCCAGCAGCGACATAGGTAGCGGGGGATTTGCTGATACGCAGTATTTT. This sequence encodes CASSDIGSGGFADTQYF.

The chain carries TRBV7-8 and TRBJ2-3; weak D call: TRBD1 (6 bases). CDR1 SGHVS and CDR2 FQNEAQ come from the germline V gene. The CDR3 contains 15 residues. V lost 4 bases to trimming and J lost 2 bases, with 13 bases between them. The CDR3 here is CASSSGTKPTDTQYF. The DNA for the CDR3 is TGTGCCAGCAGCTCCGGGACAAAGCCCACAGATACGCAGTATTTT.

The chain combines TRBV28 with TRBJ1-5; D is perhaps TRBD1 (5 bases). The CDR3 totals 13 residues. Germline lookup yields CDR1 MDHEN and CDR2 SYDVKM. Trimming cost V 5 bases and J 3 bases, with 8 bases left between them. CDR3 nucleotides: TGTGCCAGCAGTAGACAGTCCAATCAGCCCCAGCATTTT. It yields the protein CASSRQSNQPQHF.

The CDR3 here is CASTTKGVLNSPLHF. CDR3 nucleotides: TGTGCCAGCACCACAAAAGGGGTACTTAATTCACCCCTCCACTTT. The V gene is TRBV6-5, the J gene TRBJ1-6; a possible D gene is TRBD1 (5 bases). Germline V lookup: CDR1 MNHEY, CDR2 SVGAGI. V lost 7 bases and J 6 bases, leaving 16 bases between the germline ends. CDR3 size: 15 residues.

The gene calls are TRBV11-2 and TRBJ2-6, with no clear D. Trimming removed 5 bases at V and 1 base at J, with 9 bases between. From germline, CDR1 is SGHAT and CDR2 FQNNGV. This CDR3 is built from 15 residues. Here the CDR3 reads CASSVSNSGANVLTF. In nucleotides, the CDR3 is TGTGCCAGCAGCGTCAGTAATTCTGGGGCCAACGTCCTGACTTTC.

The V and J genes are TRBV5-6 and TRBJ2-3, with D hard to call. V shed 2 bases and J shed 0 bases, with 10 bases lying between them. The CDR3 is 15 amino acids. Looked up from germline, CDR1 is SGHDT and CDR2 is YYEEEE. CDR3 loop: CASSFSARSTDTQYF. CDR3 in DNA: TGTGCCAGCAGCTTCTCAGCTAGGAGCACAGATACGCAGTATTTT.

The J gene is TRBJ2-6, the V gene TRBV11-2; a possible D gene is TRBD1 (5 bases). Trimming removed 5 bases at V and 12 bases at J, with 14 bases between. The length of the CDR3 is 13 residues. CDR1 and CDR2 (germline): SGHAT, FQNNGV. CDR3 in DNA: TGTGCCAGCAGCAAGACAGCGCTGGGCGTCCTGACTTTC. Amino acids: CASSKTALGVLTF.

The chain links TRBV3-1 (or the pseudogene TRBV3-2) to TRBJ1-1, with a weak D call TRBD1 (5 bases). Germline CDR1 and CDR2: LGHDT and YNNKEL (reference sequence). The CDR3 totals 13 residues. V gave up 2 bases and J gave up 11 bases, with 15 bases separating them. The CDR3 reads CASSQSRKGMAFF. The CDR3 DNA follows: TGTGCCAGCAGCCAATCGCGTAAGGGGATGGCTTTCTTT.

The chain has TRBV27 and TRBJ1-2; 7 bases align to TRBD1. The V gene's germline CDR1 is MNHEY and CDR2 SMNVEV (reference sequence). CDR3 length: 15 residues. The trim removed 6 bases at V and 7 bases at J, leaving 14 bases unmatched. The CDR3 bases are TGTGCCAGCAGAGGACAGGCGGCTATCGTGTCTGGCTACACCTTC. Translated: CASRGQAAIVSGYTF.

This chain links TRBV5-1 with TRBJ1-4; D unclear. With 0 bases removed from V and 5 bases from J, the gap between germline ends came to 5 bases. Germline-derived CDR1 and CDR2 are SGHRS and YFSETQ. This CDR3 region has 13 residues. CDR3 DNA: TGCGCCAGCAGCTTGGCGGGGAATGAAAAACTGTTTTTT. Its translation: CASSLAGNEKLFF.

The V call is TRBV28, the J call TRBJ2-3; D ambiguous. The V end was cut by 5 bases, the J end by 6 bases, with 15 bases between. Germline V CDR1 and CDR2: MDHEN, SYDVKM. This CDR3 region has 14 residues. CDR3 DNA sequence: TGTGCCAGCAGTCCTTATCACAGTGTCGATACGCAGTATTTT. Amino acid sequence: CASSPYHSVDTQYF.

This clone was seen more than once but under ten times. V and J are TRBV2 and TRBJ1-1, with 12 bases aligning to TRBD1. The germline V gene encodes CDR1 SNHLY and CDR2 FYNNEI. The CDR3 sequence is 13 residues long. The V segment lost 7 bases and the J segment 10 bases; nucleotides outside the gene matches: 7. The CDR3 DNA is TGTGCCAGCAACCTGGGACAGGGGGCGAGAGCTTTCTTT. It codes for CASNLGQGARAFF. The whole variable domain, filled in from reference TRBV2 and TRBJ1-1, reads EPEVTQTPSHQVTQMGQEVILRCVPISNHLYFYWYRQILGQKVEFLVSFYNNEISEKSEIFDDQFSVERPDGSNFTLKIRSTKLEDSAMYFCASNLGQGARAFFGQGTRLTVV.